This entry concerns a single T cell receptor beta chain. CD45RO negativity and positive selection for CCR7 defined naive CD8 cells, a population that excluded terminally differentiated effector memory CD45RA+ cells. The donors, healthy adults who were HIV-negative, had experienced no recent acute infections or vaccinations. This sample stems from a study of shared clonotypes between healthy human individuals. In the study overall: A couple of women and three men aged 18 to 49 made up the donors.

The protocol was immunoSEQ multiplex PCR, while the TCRdb copy is restricted to in-frame clones and leaves out a portion. Among nearly 600,000 clones listed, about 95% were seen once. Germline V gives CDR1 GTSNPN, CDR2 SVGIG (reference sequence). V was trimmed by 3 bases and J by 9 bases, leaving 9 bases between them. The CDR3 length is 11 residues. The TCR comes from a woman in her thirties in good health. J is TRBJ2-1 and V is TRBV30; the D is unclear. Sequencing was carried out using naive CD8+ T cells sorted from blood. The CDR3 bases are TGTGCCTGGAGCTTAGCTGCTGAGCAGTTCTTC. This translates into CAWSLAAEQFF.